This T cell receptor (beta chain) was observed in a study of CD8+ T cells in alopecia areata. Study-wide results and limits: Higher clonality than in normal scalp was seen in lesional scalp, especially alopecia totalis/universalis. In scalp, tofacitinib significantly decreased clonality and expanded CD8+ clones among the top 100. Many expanded lesional clones stayed in scalp and blood while on tofacitinib.

Reverse transcription of extracted RNA yielded cDNA, which provided the sequencing template. Clones were sequenced by immunoSEQ multiplex PCR, and TCRdb holds only the in-frame ones, with some missing. The sample consists of more than 200,000 clones, more than 60% of them appearing once. The germline V gene has CDR1 LNHDA and CDR2 SQIVND (reference sequence). V lost 6 bases and J 6 bases, leaving 19 bases between the germline ends. This CDR3 contains 15 residues. Treatment meaning: oral pan-JAK inhibitor, 5-10 mg twice daily. Those with alopecia areata gave lesional scalp punch biopsies and peripheral blood. This clone turned up a few times. Antigen: not known.

The source material was CD4+ T cells sorted from blood, sampled at approximately week 42, from a patient treated with tofacitinib. V usage is TRBV19 and J usage is TRBJ2-3, with D perhaps TRBD1 (6 bases). The sequence was collected from a human donor with alopecia areata. The CDR3 DNA reads as TGTGCCAGTAGGATTACCGGACAGTACTTCGATACGCAGTATTTT. Amino acid sequence: CASRITGQYFDTQYF.